The clone carrying this TCR beta chain was counted ten times or more. Antigen unknown. The data are from a study of T-cell reconstitution after alpha-beta-depleted transplantation in children. Study-wide points: It was newly produced T cells that mostly accounted for T-cell counts and diversity one year after transplant.

Unique molecular identifiers were used in preparing the TCRbeta library. TCRdb re-analysed the PCR reads in MiXCR, keeping a single row per CDR3 protein. The sample lists about 5,900 distinct CDR3 sequences, roughly a sixth occurring once. This receptor was obtained from a patient aged 2-10 years who had a stem cell transplant for inherited bone marrow failure, so the T cells may come from the graft donor. The input for sequencing was PBMCs, mostly from graft donor cells, taken 180 days after TCRalphabeta/CD19-depleted stem cell transplant.

CDR3 sequence reads: CASSLSPGSYGYTF. In nucleotides, the CDR3 is TGTGCCAGCAGTCTGTCCCCGGGGTCCTATGGCTACACCTTC. The rearrangement joins TRBV5-5 to TRBJ1-2; D not resolved. The length of the CDR3 is 14 residues. V was shortened by 5 bases and J by 4 bases, with 15 bases between the two germline ends. CDR1 and CDR2 (germline): SGHKS, YYEKEE (reference sequence).